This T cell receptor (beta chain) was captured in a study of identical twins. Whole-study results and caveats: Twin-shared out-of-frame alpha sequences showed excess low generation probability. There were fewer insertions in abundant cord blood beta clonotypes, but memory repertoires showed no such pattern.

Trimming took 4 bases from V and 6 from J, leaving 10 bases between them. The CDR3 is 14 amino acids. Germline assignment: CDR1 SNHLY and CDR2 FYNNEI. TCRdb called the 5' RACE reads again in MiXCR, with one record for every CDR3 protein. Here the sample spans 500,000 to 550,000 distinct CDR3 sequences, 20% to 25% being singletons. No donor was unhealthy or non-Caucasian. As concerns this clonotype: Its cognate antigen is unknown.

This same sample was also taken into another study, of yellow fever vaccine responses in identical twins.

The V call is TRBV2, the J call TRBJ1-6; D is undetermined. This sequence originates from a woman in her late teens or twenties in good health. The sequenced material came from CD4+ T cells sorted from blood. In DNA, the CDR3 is TGTGCCAGCAGTGGCGGGATGCCTAATTCACCCCTCCACTTT. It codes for CASSGGMPNSPLHF.